These 16 T cell receptor beta chains were sequenced from one sample in a study of T cell responses to AZD1222 COVID-19 vaccine. The method was immunoSEQ multiplex PCR; TCRdb's version includes in-frame clones alone and lacks a portion of them. Of roughly 90,000 clones in the sample, 75% to 95% were seen once. Sample: peripheral blood, taken on day 0 of MenACWY control vaccination. The receptors were sampled from an adult in good health.

The CDR3 DNA sequence: TGTGCCAGCAGCTTGACTAGCAGAGAGACCCAGTACTTC. Encoded protein: CASSLTSRETQYF. V and J are TRBV7-2 and TRBJ2-5; 7 bases agree with TRBD2. This CDR3 has 13 residues. In germline, CDR1 is SGHTA, CDR2 FQGNSA. With V trimmed by 3 bases and J by 4 bases, 2 bases remained unmatched. The full variable domain, its missing parts supplied by reference TRBV7-2 and TRBJ2-5, is GAGVSQSPSNKVTEKGKDVELRCDPISGHTALYWYRQSLGQGLEFLIYFQGNSAPDKSGLPSDRFSAERTGGSVSTLTIQRTQQEDSAVYLCASSLTSRETQYFGPGTRLLVL.

This rearrangement joins TRBV5-4 to TRBJ1-1; no clear D gene. Germline V gene data show CDR1 as SGHNT and CDR2 as YYREEE (reference sequence). The V end was cut by 5 bases, the J end by 1 base, with 9 bases between. The CDR3 is 13 amino acids. The CDR3 is CASRTRANTEAFF. In DNA, the CDR3 is TGTGCCAGCAGGACCAGAGCGAACACTGAAGCTTTCTTT.

The gene calls are TRBV6-5 and TRBJ2-1, with D hard to call. CDR1 and CDR2 (germline): MNHEY, SVGAGI. Trimming cost V 7 bases and J 10 bases, with 11 bases left between them. The CDR3 length is 11 residues. CDR3 nucleotide sequence: TGTGCCAGCAAAAACGGCCAGGAGCAGTTCTTC. Its translation is CASKNGQEQFF.

The J gene is TRBJ2-1, the V gene TRBV25-1; TRBD2 matches at 8 bases. The CDR3 is 15 residues long. Germline-derived CDR1 and CDR2 are MGHDK and SYGVNS. The trim removed 4 bases at V and 7 bases at J, leaving 9 bases unmatched. The CDR3 reads CASSAPSGRLNEQFF. The CDR3 DNA reads as TGTGCCAGCAGTGCCCCTAGCGGGCGTTTAAATGAGCAGTTCTTC.

The V gene is TRBV29-1, the J gene TRBJ2-5; D not resolved. Per germline, CDR1 SQVTM and CDR2 ANQGSEA. The CDR3 has 13 residues. V lost 3 bases and J 1 base, leaving 9 bases between the germline ends. CDR3 sequence (DNA): TGCAGCGTTGAGGATGATTTCCAAGAGACCCAGTACTTC. It encodes CSVEDDFQETQYF.

The chain employs TRBV5-1 and TRBJ1-4; D gene uncertain. Trimming cost V 0 bases and J 8 bases, with 11 bases left between them. The germline gives CDR1 SGHRS, CDR2 YFSETQ. The CDR3 is made up of 14 amino acids. CDR3: CASSLDGVNEKLFF. CDR3 sequence (DNA): TGCGCCAGCAGCTTGGACGGGGTAAACGAAAAACTGTTTTTT.

The chain is built from TRBV2 and TRBJ2-2, with D perhaps matching TRBD2 (5 bases). This CDR3 spans 15 amino acids. Trimming took off 7 bases at V and 3 bases at J, with 15 bases between the two ends. Germline V gene data show CDR1 as SNHLY and CDR2 as FYNNEI. The CDR3, as DNA: TGTGCCAGCATTCGAGGGAGTATTGACACCGGGGAGCTGTTTTTT. As protein: CASIRGSIDTGELFF.

The rearrangement joins TRBV4-1 to TRBJ1-1, with a possible D match to TRBD1 (5 bases). Germline loops: CDR1 MGHRA, CDR2 YSYEKL. Trimming removed 1 base from V and 8 bases from J, with 20 bases in between. The CDR3 extends over 16 amino acids. The CDR3 is CASSQAGTSGGVEAFF. DNA of the CDR3: TGCGCCAGCAGCCAAGCCGGTACGTCGGGAGGGGTCGAAGCTTTCTTT.

This chain connects TRBV27 to TRBJ2-7; 7 positions agree with TRBD2. This CDR3 spans 15 amino acids. The germline V gene encodes CDR1 MNHEY and CDR2 SMNVEV (reference sequence). V was clipped by 6 bases and J by 4 bases; unmatched bases: 12. In nucleotides, the CDR3 is TGTGCCAGCAGCCCCACGGGGGGACGGATTTACGAGCAGTACTTC. Amino acids: CASSPTGGRIYEQYF.

This clone was recorded once. The chain uses TRBV27 and TRBJ2-7; the match to TRBD2 covers 8 bases. Germline values: CDR1 MNHEY, CDR2 SMNVEV (reference sequence). This CDR3 contains 16 residues. V was pared by 5 bases and J by 5 bases, with 14 bases of the junction left unmatched. The CDR3 bases are TGTGCCAGCAGTCCCTCTAGGACTAGCCCAACTGACGAGCAGTACTTC. Translating it yields CASSPSRTSPTDEQYF.

V and J are TRBV6-4 and TRBJ2-2; 7 bases fit TRBD1. Germline V lookup: CDR1 MRHNA, CDR2 SNTAGT. The CDR3 contains 15 residues. The J segment lost 1 base and the V segment lost 7 bases, leaving 6 bases of the junction unmatched. In nucleotides, the CDR3 is TGTGCCAGCACTTGGGACAGCCTGAACACCGGGGAGCTGTTTTTT. It codes for CASTWDSLNTGELFF.

This clone was counted a single time. The rearrangement joins TRBV6-5 to TRBJ2-1; D unclear. CDR1 and CDR2 from the germline V gene are MNHEY and SVGAGI. This CDR3 is 13 amino acids long. Trimming pared 0 bases from V and 2 bases from J, leaving 2 bases between. CDR3 in DNA: TGTGCCAGCAGTTACTCCCCCTACAATGAGCAGTTCTTC. Amino acids: CASSYSPYNEQFF.

V and J are TRBV2 and TRBJ2-3; 15 bases map to TRBD2. This CDR3 is 20 amino acids long. Germline CDR1 and CDR2: SNHLY and FYNNEI. V trimming: 1 base; J trimming: 0 bases; junction bases outside the gene matches: 8. DNA for the CDR3: TGTGCCAGCAGTGAAGGGACTAGCGGGAGGGGGGGAACTAGCACAGATACGCAGTATTTT. Encoded protein: CASSEGTSGRGGTSTDTQYF. The full variable domain, in which reference TRBV2 and TRBJ2-3 provide the parts outside the CDR3, is EPEVTQTPSHQVTQMGQEVILRCVPISNHLYFYWYRQILGQKVEFLVSFYNNEISEKSEIFDDQFSVERPDGSNFTLKIRSTKLEDSAMYFCASSEGTSGRGGTSTDTQYFGPGTRLTVL.

V usage is TRBV7-6 and J usage is TRBJ2-5, with TRBD1 as a possible D gene (6 bases). Trimming shortened V by 5 bases and J by 3 bases, and 13 bases separated the two germline ends. The CDR3 is 14 amino acids. The germline gives CDR1 SGHVS, CDR2 FNYEAQ. The CDR3 DNA reads TGTGCCAGCAGCCAGGGACAACTCAAAGAGACCCAGTACTTC. This encodes CASSQGQLKETQYF.

V gene TRBV21-1 combines with J gene TRBJ1-4; the D call in the table, TRBD1, was not verified against the DNA. TRBV21-1 is noted as a pseudogene. CDR3 size: 20 residues. The CDR3 DNA reads TGTGCCAGCACCCTAAAGAAGGGACAGGACAACCACGCAACTAATGAAAAACTGTTTTTT. Translation: CASTLKKGQDNHATNEKLFF.

In this sample, this clone turned up once. J is TRBJ1-6 and V is TRBV6-5; D is unclear. The CDR3 is 14 residues long. Per germline, CDR1 MNHEY and CDR2 SVGAGI. Deletions cut 1 base from V and 10 bases from J, with 11 bases between. The CDR3 DNA reads TGTGCCAGCAGTTACTACGACCTGGGCTCACCCCTCCACTTT. This translates into CASSYYDLGSPLHF.